This is a list of T cell receptor beta chains from one sample in a study of cytomegalovirus exposure and HLA in healthy donors. Generated by immunoSEQ multiplex PCR, the TCRdb table keeps only in-frame clones and is missing some. The table includes around 140,000 clones, roughly 79% detected once. Sequenced material: PBMCs. Source of these receptors: a male donor in good health and CMV-seronegative. The CDR3 runs from the conserved cysteine through the conserved F or W. Each record gives: J gene, D gene, clone size, V gene, CDR3 protein, CDR3 DNA. The D gene is left open where the match is weak. Where a row states a size, it is once, few, many or the class of an expanded clone; other rows omit it.

TRBJ1-5 | TRBD1 | . | TRBV19 | CASSLGTGVQPQHF | TGTGCCAGTAGCCTAGGGACAGGTGTGCAGCCCCAGCATTTT
TRBJ2-3 | TRBD2 | . | TRBV2 | CASSPGSGGADTQYF | TGTGCCAGCAGCCCGGGTAGCGGGGGCGCGGATACGCAGTATTTT
TRBJ2-3 | . | . | TRBV15 | CATSRDIAGMGTDTQYF | TGTGCCACCAGCAGAGATATAGCAGGGATGGGCACAGATACGCAGTATTTT
TRBJ2-1 | TRBD1 | . | TRBV11-2 | CASSLGQGSYNEQFF | TGTGCCAGCAGCTTGGGACAGGGCTCCTACAATGAGCAGTTCTTC
TRBJ2-3 | TRBD2 | . | TRBV9 | CASSPVSSSGPSTDTQYF | TGTGCCAGCAGCCCCGTGTCCTCTAGCGGACCTAGCACAGATACGCAGTATTTT
TRBJ1-4 | . | . | TRBV19 | CASRVGTQVGEKLFF | TGTGCCAGTAGGGTCGGGACTCAGGTCGGTGAAAAACTGTTTTTT
TRBJ2-2 | TRBD2 | . | TRBV7-6 | CASSPLAGGPGELFF | TGTGCCAGCAGCCCCTTAGCGGGGGGGCCCGGGGAGCTGTTTTTT
TRBJ1-4 | . | once | TRBV30 | CAWSDSVLVKLFF | TGTGCCTGGAGTGATTCGGTTTTAGTAAAACTGTTTTTT
TRBJ2-3 | TRBD1 | few | TRBV7-9 | CASSLGQEISTDTQYF | TGTGCCAGCAGCTTGGGACAGGAGATTAGCACAGATACGCAGTATTTT
TRBJ2-2 | . | . | TRBV19 | CASSILGRDFTGELFF | TGTGCCAGTAGTATTCTTGGCAGGGACTTCACCGGGGAGCTGTTTTTT
TRBJ1-1 | TRBD1 | few | TRBV5-1 | CASSHGTGKLVGDTEAFF | TGCGCCAGCAGCCACGGGACAGGGAAGTTAGTCGGGGACACTGAAGCTTTCTTT
TRBJ2-5 | . | . | TRBV7-9 | CASNSLEVVETQYF | TGTGCCAGCAACTCACTCGAGGTTGTCGAGACCCAGTACTTC
TRBJ2-7 | TRBD1 | . | TRBV29-1 | CSVEKQGAYEQYF | TGCAGCGTTGAGAAACAGGGGGCCTACGAGCAGTACTTC
TRBJ1-1 | . | few | TRBV7-3 | CASSRQENTEAFF | TGTGCCAGCAGCAGACAGGAAAACACTGAAGCTTTCTTT
TRBJ1-2 | TRBD1 | few | TRBV15 | CATSRGTDRAAPYGYTF | TGTGCCACCAGCAGAGGGACCGACAGGGCCGCTCCCTATGGCTACACCTTC
TRBJ2-5 | . | . | TRBV7-2 | CASSLARETQYF | TGTGCCAGCAGCTTAGCCAGAGAGACCCAGTACTTC
TRBJ2-2 | TRBD2 | . | TRBV7-6 | CASRKSGGSTGELFF | TGTGCCAGCAGAAAAAGCGGGGGGAGCACCGGGGAGCTGTTTTTT
TRBJ1-2 | TRBD1 | . | TRBV9 | CASSVGTGNYGYTF | TGTGCCAGCAGCGTAGGGACAGGGAACTATGGCTACACCTTC
TRBJ1-3 | . | . | TRBV30 | CAWSVLGTGNTIYF | TGTGCCTGGAGTGTACTAGGTACTGGAAACACCATATATTTT
TRBJ2-7 | . | . | TRBV4-1 | CASSQGRGTDEQYF | TGCGCCAGCAGCCAAGGGAGGGGCACAGACGAGCAGTACTTC
TRBJ1-2 | . | few | TRBV5-6 | CASSFWRSGSGYTF | TGTGCCAGCAGCTTCTGGAGGTCGGGGTCTGGCTACACCTTC
TRBJ1-4 | . | . | TRBV6-4 | CASSENAGAGEKLFF | TGTGCCAGCAGTGAGAATGCGGGGGCAGGGGAAAAACTGTTTTTT
TRBJ1-4 | TRBD1 | . | TRBV7-2 | CASSLGTGKWEKLFF | TGTGCCAGCAGCTTAGGGACAGGGAAATGGGAAAAACTGTTTTTT
TRBJ1-1 | TRBD1 | . | TRBV19 | CASADRADEAFF | TGTGCCAGTGCGGACAGGGCCGATGAAGCTTTCTTT
TRBJ2-7 | . | . | TRBV29-1 | CSTRQGYEQYF | TGCAGCACCCGGCAGGGGTACGAGCAGTACTTC
TRBJ1-5 | TRBD1 | . | TRBV7-9 | CASSLSTGGRRGPQHF | TGTGCCAGCAGCCTGTCGACAGGGGGGCGCCGGGGGCCCCAGCATTTT
TRBJ2-1 | TRBD2 | . | TRBV7-9 | CASSPRGGSSYNEQFF | TGTGCCAGCAGCCCGCGGGGGGGAAGCTCCTACAATGAGCAGTTCTTC
TRBJ1-2 | TRBD1 | . | TRBV5-4 | CASSSGTGGRGDYGYTF | TGTGCCAGCAGCTCCGGGACAGGGGGTAGAGGGGACTATGGCTACACCTTC
TRBJ2-1 | . | . | TRBV4-3 | CASSQLLEKGQDRFF | TGCGCCAGCAGCCAGCTCCTCGAGAAGGGGCAGGATCGGTTCTTC
TRBJ2-5 | TRBD2 | . | TRBV5-1 | CASSLRGFQETQYF | TGCGCCAGCAGCCTGCGGGGGTTCCAAGAGACCCAGTACTTC
TRBJ2-1 | . | . | TRBV9 | CASGGHPGSEQFF | TGTGCCAGCGGCGGGCACCCCGGGAGTGAGCAGTTCTTC
TRBJ1-1 | TRBD1 | . | TRBV30 | CAWSVAGGTEAFF | TGTGCCTGGAGTGTCGCAGGGGGCACTGAAGCTTTCTTT
TRBJ1-2 | . | few | TRBV10-1 | CASTARGHGYTF | TGCGCCAGCACCGCCAGGGGTCATGGCTACACCTTC